A single sample gave rise to the 22 T cell receptor beta chains below, sequenced in a study of Graves' ophthalmopathy and Graves' hyperthyroidism. RNA transcripts were the source from which TCR beta CDR3 regions were amplified. HTBI primers served in a first-round RT-PCR, which a second-round multiplex PCR followed. TCRdb called the multiplex PCR reads again in MiXCR, with one record for every CDR3 protein. The sample consists of roughly 380,000 distinct CDR3 sequences, 15% of them appearing once. Sequencing input: peripheral blood. Receptors originate from a woman aged 18-35 years with stable Graves' hyperthyroidism.

Regarding this clonotype: A much larger clone lies a single base off, so this may be a read error. J is TRBJ2-2 and V is TRBV24-1; maybe TRBD2 (5 bases). Germline-derived CDR1 and CDR2 are KGHDR and SFDVKD. CDR3 length equals 14 residues. CDR3 protein: CATQTNKNSGELFF. Written as DNA, the CDR3 is TGTGCCACCCAGACTAACAAGAACAGCGGGGAGCTGTTTTTT.

A remark on this clonotype: A much larger clonotype is one base distant, so this may be a read error. This chain joins TRBV7-2 and TRBJ2-7, with D possibly matching TRBD1 (5 bases). The CDR3 extends over 13 amino acids. Germline CDR1 is SGHTA and CDR2 is FQGNSA. This chain's CDR3 is CACSLLSGYEQYF. The DNA of the CDR3 is TGTGCCTGCAGCTTATTGTCAGGGTACGAGCAGTACTTC.

The sample holds many counts of this clonotype. The V and J genes are TRBV19 and TRBJ1-5; no firm D call. CDR3 size: 16 residues. Germline V lookup: CDR1 LNHDA, CDR2 SQIVND (reference sequence). V was pared by 1 base and J by 1 base, with 11 bases between. Here the CDR3 DNA reads TGTGCCAGTAGTATAGTTAGGGTTATGAGCAATCAGCCCCAGCATTTT. Translating it yields CASSIVRVMSNQPQHF. Based on the CDR3 plus reference TRBV19 and TRBJ1-5, the full variable domain is DGGITQSPKYLFRKEGQNVTLSCEQNLNHDAMYWYRQDPGQGLRLIYYSQIVNDFQKGDIAEGYSVSREKKESFPLTVTSAQKNPTAFYLCASSIVRVMSNQPQHFGDGTRLSIL.

This clonotype was detected many times. The CDR3 coding sequence is TGTGCCAGCAGCCAAGATCAGGGACAGTGGATCGGCTACACCTTC. Its protein product is CASSQDQGQWIGYTF. V gene TRBV14 combines with J gene TRBJ1-2, with TRBD1 matching over 7 bases. The CDR3 loop spans 15 amino acids. Trimming at V came to 0 bases and at J to 8 bases, leaving 9 bases not matched to a gene. CDR1 and CDR2 from the germline V gene are SGHDN and FVKESK.

This clonotype was seen at least ten times. This chain links TRBV6-2 or TRBV6-3 with TRBJ2-5, with D maybe TRBD2 (6 bases). V lost 4 bases and J 5 bases, leaving 14 bases between the germline ends. CDR1 and CDR2 (germline): MNHEY, SVGEGT. The CDR3 runs to 14 residues. CDR3 sequence (DNA): TGTGCCAGCAGTTTTGGGGGGAACAGGGAGACCCAGTACTTC. This codes for CASSFGGNRETQYF.

The sample holds many counts of this clonotype. This rearrangement joins TRBV7-2 to TRBJ1-2; D uncertain. V was shortened by 5 bases and J by 5 bases, with 18 bases between the two germline ends. Germline V gene lookup returns CDR1 SGHTA and CDR2 FQGNSA. This CDR3 is built from 15 residues. The CDR3 spells CASSPGLSGFYGYTF. As DNA, the CDR3 is TGTGCCAGCAGCCCCGGCCTTTCGGGGTTTTATGGCTACACCTTC.

This clonotype was counted at least ten times. This rearrangement joins TRBV4-1 to TRBJ2-5, with TRBD2 matching over 10 bases. Germline-derived CDR1 and CDR2 are MGHRA and YSYEKL. V trimming: 0 bases; J trimming: 4 bases; junction bases outside the gene matches: 5. This CDR3 spans 16 amino acids. This chain's CDR3 is CASSQDLGTSVETQYF. CDR3 DNA sequence: TGCGCCAGCAGCCAAGACCTCGGGACTAGCGTAGAGACCCAGTACTTC.

This clonotype showed up just a few times. J is TRBJ2-4 and V is TRBV3-1, with TRBD1 as a possible D gene (6 bases). Trimming left V 1 base short and J 16 bases short, with 14 bases between. Germline values: CDR1 LGHDT, CDR2 YNNKEL (reference sequence). There are 12 residues in the CDR3. CDR3 loop: CASSQVAGQRYF. Here the CDR3 DNA reads TGTGCCAGCAGCCAAGTTGCTGGACAGAGATACTTC.

This clonotype came up many times. The CDR3, as DNA: TGTGCCACCAGCAGAGGAAATTCGGCTAACTATGGCTACACCTTC. This sequence encodes CATSRGNSANYGYTF. The rearrangement uses TRBV15 and TRBJ1-2; D remains unclear. The CDR3 spans 15 residues. V was pared by 1 base and J by 0 bases, with 9 bases between. In germline, CDR1 is LNHNV, CDR2 YYDKDF (reference sequence).

This clonotype was seen repeatedly, ten times or more. This sequence joins TRBV10-3 and TRBJ2-7, with D perhaps given as TRBD1 or TRBD2 (5 bases each). This CDR3 spans 16 amino acids. V lost 8 bases and J lost 0, with 20 bases in between. Germline V gives CDR1 ENHRY, CDR2 SYGVKD. The DNA for the CDR3 is TGTGCCATCCGGGATCCGAGAGGACAAAGCTCCTACGAGCAGTACTTC. Protein: CAIRDPRGQSSYEQYF.

This clonotype was counted many times. The chain couples TRBV29-1 to TRBJ2-2; D gene unclear. The V gene's germline CDR1 is SQVTM and CDR2 ANQGSEA. CDR3 length: 13 residues. V was cut by 4 bases and J by 5 bases, with 11 bases left in between. The CDR3 nucleotides are TGCAGCGTTGTTGAGTTATGGACCGGGGAGCTGTTTTTT. Translated: CSVVELWTGELFF.

At least ten counts were recorded for this clonotype. This rearrangement joins TRBV6-1 to TRBJ1-2; tentative D call: TRBD1 (5 bases). CDR3 length: 14 amino acids. Germline V gene data show CDR1 as MNHNS and CDR2 as SASEGT. Trimming pared 2 bases from V and 8 bases from J, leaving 15 bases between. Here the CDR3 DNA reads TGTGCCAGCAGTGAACAGGGTACAACGGGGGGCTACACCTTC. Its translation is CASSEQGTTGGYTF.

In this sample, this clonotype turned up many times. V gene TRBV19 combines with J gene TRBJ2-7; maybe TRBD2 (6 bases). Germline V gives CDR1 LNHDA, CDR2 SQIVND (reference sequence). The CDR3 consists of 14 residues. Trimming left V 5 bases short and J 4 bases short, with 15 bases between. The CDR3 region is CASSEPGDLYEQYF. The CDR3 nucleotides are TGTGCCAGTAGTGAACCGGGGGATCTATACGAGCAGTACTTC.

This clonotype was counted many times. The rearrangement uses TRBV12-3 or TRBV12-4 and TRBJ1-5; D possibly corresponds to TRBD1 (5 bases). The CDR3 runs 14 residues. V lost 3 bases and J lost 6, with 12 bases in between. The CDR3 spells CASSFSGRPQPQHF. The CDR3 DNA reads as TGTGCCAGCAGTTTTTCAGGGCGCCCTCAGCCCCAGCATTTT.

Many counts were recorded for this clonotype. This sequence joins TRBV6-2 or TRBV6-3 and TRBJ1-1; no reliable D call. The length of the CDR3 is 12 residues. V dropped 2 bases and J dropped 11 bases, with 12 bases sitting between them. Per germline, CDR1 MNHEY and CDR2 SVGEGT. Here the CDR3 reads CASSYPGLGAFF. The CDR3 DNA reads TGTGCCAGCAGTTACCCGGGCCTTGGGGCTTTCTTT.

At least ten counts were recorded for this clonotype. The chain combines TRBV12-3 or TRBV12-4 with TRBJ2-7, with TRBD1 matching 11 bases. This CDR3 is built from 15 residues. With 5 bases clipped from V and 7 bases from J, the junction kept 10 bases outside the gene matches. The DNA for the CDR3 is TGTGCCAGCAGTATATCGGACAGGGGGCTGAGGGAGCAGTACTTC. This encodes CASSISDRGLREQYF.

This clonotype occurred many times. This chain links TRBV19 with TRBJ2-7; TRBD1 matches at 8 bases. The germline CDR1 and CDR2 sequences are LNHDA and SQIVND (reference sequence). This CDR3 comprises 14 residues. Losses at the gene ends were 6 bases for V and 5 bases for J; bases not matched to a gene: 9. The CDR3 region has the DNA TGTGCCAGTAGCCTACAGGGGGTTGTCAACGAGCAGTACTTC. Residues: CASSLQGVVNEQYF.

The chain employs TRBV2 and TRBJ2-4; TRBD2 matches at 9 bases. Germline V gives CDR1 SNHLY, CDR2 FYNNEI. The CDR3 extends over 17 amino acids. The V and J ends lost 1 base and 4 bases, in that order; junction bases with no gene match: 8. The CDR3: CASSEEGGGGGKNIQYF. CDR3 nucleotides: TGTGCCAGCAGTGAAGAGGGTGGCGGGGGGGGTAAAAACATTCAGTACTTC.

This chain joins TRBV28 and TRBJ1-1; tentative D call: TRBD1 (5 bases). CDR1 MDHEN and CDR2 SYDVKM come from the germline V gene. This CDR3 region has 14 residues. The V gene lost 5 bases and the J gene lost 1 base, with 11 bases spanning the gap. The CDR3 is CASSTTGANTEAFF. The CDR3 region has the DNA TGTGCCAGCAGTACCACAGGAGCGAACACTGAAGCTTTCTTT. The variable domain in full, with the rest retrieved from reference TRBV28 and TRBJ1-1, is DVKVTQSSRYLVKRTGEKVFLECVQDMDHENMFWYRQDPGLGLRLIYFSYDVKMKEKGDIPEGYSVSREKKERFSLILESASTNQTSMYLCASSTTGANTEAFFGQGTRLTVV.

This clonotype has a count of ten or more. The chain recombines TRBV25-1 with TRBJ2-7; a weak D match, TRBD1 (6 bases). Trimming cost V 1 base and J 7 bases, with 17 bases left between them. CDR1 is MGHDK, CDR2 SYGVNS, per germline. The CDR3 runs 15 residues. CDR3 in DNA: TGTGCCAGCAGTGAATCGGGCAGGGGAATGGGTGAGCAGTACTTC. As protein: CASSESGRGMGEQYF.

This clonotype was counted at least ten times. The rearrangement joins TRBV29-1 to TRBJ2-4; D call uncertain. With 7 bases removed from V and 3 bases from J, the gap between germline ends came to 13 bases. The CDR3 is 13 amino acids. Germline-derived CDR1 and CDR2 are SQVTM and ANQGSEA. The CDR3 spells CSAVDVLKNIQYF. The CDR3 coding sequence is TGCAGCGCCGTTGACGTACTCAAAAACATTCAGTACTTC.

There are many counts of this clonotype. The chain combines TRBV5-5 with TRBJ1-1; no reliable D call. Between the trimmed V and J ends, which lost 2 bases and 5 bases, there was a span of 19 bases. This CDR3 has 16 amino acids. Germline V gene data show CDR1 as SGHKS and CDR2 as YYEKEE (reference sequence). For the CDR3, the DNA is TGTGCCAGCAGCTTCGTGGTGTCGGGGTTGGGGACTGAAGCTTTCTTT. Its protein product is CASSFVVSGLGTEAFF.